The 22 T cell receptor beta chains below were found in one sample sequenced in a study of T-cell reconstitution after alpha-beta-depleted transplantation in children. Unique molecular identifiers were used in preparing the TCRbeta library. A single record per CDR3 protein comes from TCRdb applying MiXCR to the PCR reads. The sample carries a few hundred thousand distinct CDR3 sequences, approximately 20% recorded once. The material was PBMCs from the stem cell graft donor, obtained from the stem cell graft. The receptors derive from a human donor who donated a stem cell graft to a child with acute myeloid leukemia.

In its sample, this clonotype was seen many times. The chain employs TRBV12-3 or TRBV12-4 and TRBJ1-1; TRBD1 matches 7 bases. Trimming at V came to 6 bases and at J to 2 bases, leaving 6 bases not matched to a gene. The CDR3 totals 14 residues. CDR3 region: CASRVRQGNTEAFF. The CDR3 bases are TGTGCCAGCAGGGTGAGACAGGGAAACACTGAAGCTTTCTTT.

This clonotype was picked up many times. The gene calls are TRBV12-3 or TRBV12-4 and TRBJ2-1; D might be TRBD2 (5 bases). This CDR3 region has 15 residues. V was trimmed by 5 bases and J by 1 base, leaving 12 bases between them. The CDR3 protein is CASSSSGRSYNEQFF. The CDR3 nucleotides are TGTGCCAGCAGTAGCAGCGGAAGATCCTACAATGAGCAGTTCTTC.

This clonotype was seen more than once but under ten times. This chain links TRBV28 with TRBJ1-5; D is undetermined. Germline V gene lookup returns CDR1 MDHEN and CDR2 SYDVKM. This CDR3 has 11 amino acids. Trimming removed 3 bases at V and 11 bases at J, with 8 bases between. The CDR3 DNA is TGTGCCAGCAGTTTCGGAGGGACCCAGCATTTT. Protein sequence: CASSFGGTQHF.

This clonotype has a count of ten or more. The CDR3 loop reads CASSPLNRRNTIYF. CDR3 DNA sequence: TGTGCCAGCAGTCCCCTGAACAGAAGAAACACCATATATTTT. The genes are TRBV25-1 and TRBJ1-3; no clear D gene. Germline values: CDR1 MGHDK, CDR2 SYGVNS. The CDR3 length is 14 residues. V lost 5 bases, J lost 5 bases, and 13 bases lay in between.

About this clonotype itself: A read error is possible here, since a much larger clone lies one base away. The rearrangement joins TRBV7-2 to TRBJ2-3; tentatively, D is TRBD1 or TRBD2 (5 bases each). CDR1 is SGHTA, CDR2 FQGNSA, per germline. This CDR3 is 15 amino acids long. The V end was cut by 5 bases, the J end by 5 bases, with 17 bases between. The CDR3 DNA is TGTGCCAGCAGCCTGGGAAGGGGAGTGATAGATACGCAGTATTTT. Translating it yields CASSLGRGVIDTQYF.

The chain carries TRBV21-1 and TRBJ2-7; the table names TRBD1, a call not compared with the DNA. TRBV21-1 is listed as a pseudogene. The CDR3 has 13 amino acids. CDR3 loop: CASSTPTIYEQYF. The CDR3 DNA reads TGTGCCAGCAGCACCCCTACCATCTACGAGCAGTACTTC.

DNA for the CDR3: TGTGCCAGCAGCTTAGTTCGTCTGGTACAGCTGAACACTGAAGCTTTCTTT. This codes for CASSLVRLVQLNTEAFF. The J gene is TRBJ1-1, the V gene TRBV11-2, with D unclear. Trimming cost V 1 base and J 0 bases, with 15 bases left between them. This CDR3 is built from 17 residues. Germline V CDR1 and CDR2: SGHAT, FQNNGV. The complete variable domain, with remaining parts taken from reference TRBV11-2 and TRBJ1-1, reads EAGVAQSPRYKIIEKRQSVAFWCNPISGHATLYWYQQILGQGPKLLIQFQNNGVVDDSQLPKDRFSAERLKGVDSTLKIQPAKLEDSAVYLCASSLVRLVQLNTEAFFGQGTRLTVV.

At least ten counts were recorded for this clonotype. This rearrangement joins TRBV6-2 or TRBV6-3 to TRBJ1-2, with a weak D call TRBD1 (6 bases). Germline CDR1 is MNHEY and CDR2 is SVGEGT. This CDR3 spans 12 amino acids. Deletions cut 5 bases from V and 8 bases from J, with 12 bases between. CDR3 in amino acids: CASSGQQKGYTF. The CDR3 DNA is TGTGCCAGCAGTGGACAGCAGAAGGGCTACACCTTC.

This clonotype was recorded a few times. The chain uses TRBV12-3 or TRBV12-4 and TRBJ2-5; D is perhaps TRBD1 or TRBD2 (5 bases each). V was cut by 6 bases and J by 1 base, with 12 bases left in between. The length of the CDR3 is 14 residues. CDR3 bases: TGTGCCAGCAGCCGGGGACCGGCCCAAGAGACCCAGTACTTC. Translation: CASSRGPAQETQYF.

This clonotype was detected ten times or more. The rearrangement uses TRBV12-3 or TRBV12-4 and TRBJ2-7, with no clear D. V was shortened by 7 bases and J by 1 base, with 14 bases between the two germline ends. The CDR3 has 14 amino acids. CDR3 nucleotides: TGTGCCAGCACTTTCTCAGGAGTGTCCTACGAGCAGTACTTC. The encoded protein is CASTFSGVSYEQYF.

This clonotype was found many times. This sequence joins TRBV20-1 and TRBJ2-3; TRBD2 agrees at 9 bases. Germline V gives CDR1 DFQATT, CDR2 SNEGSKA (reference sequence). The J segment lost 4 bases and the V segment lost 4 bases, leaving 9 bases of the junction unmatched. The CDR3 sequence is 15 residues long. The CDR3 region has the DNA TGCAGTGCTATCCGAGCGGGAGGCCAGGCAGATACGCAGTATTTT. Protein sequence: CSAIRAGGQADTQYF.

This clonotype was counted between two and nine times. The chain carries TRBV20-1 and TRBJ2-5, with a weak D call TRBD1 (6 bases). Trimming took 0 bases from V and 3 from J, leaving 8 bases between them. CDR3 length: 13 residues. Germline CDR1 and CDR2: DFQATT and SNEGSKA (reference sequence). The CDR3 region has the DNA TGCAGTGCTAGAGATACAGGGAAAGAGACCCAGTACTTC. As protein: CSARDTGKETQYF.

The chain employs TRBV4-3 and TRBJ1-2; a weak D match, TRBD1 (5 bases). With 1 base removed from V and 4 bases from J, the gap between germline ends came to 13 bases. The CDR3 covers 15 residues. Germline-derived CDR1 and CDR2 are LGHNA and YSLEER. CDR3 DNA sequence: TGCGCCAGCAGCCAAGGGCGGGGTAGGGGCTATGGCTACACCTTC. It encodes CASSQGRGRGYGYTF.

This clonotype was counted ten times or more. The rearrangement joins TRBV20-1 to TRBJ2-5; TRBD1 matches at 7 bases. The length of the CDR3 is 15 residues. Germline assignment: CDR1 DFQATT and CDR2 SNEGSKA (reference sequence). V trimming: 2 bases; J trimming: 0 bases; junction bases outside the gene matches: 6. For the CDR3, the DNA is TGCAGTGCTAGAAGTGGGACAGCCCACCAAGAGACCCAGTACTTC. It translates to CSARSGTAHQETQYF.

This chain links TRBV10-2 with TRBJ2-2; 9 nucleotides match TRBD2. The CDR3 has 13 residues. Germline V gives CDR1 WSHSY, CDR2 SAAADI. V dropped 7 bases and J dropped 6; count of bases not matched to a gene: 3. The CDR3 DNA is TGCGCCAGCACGCCTAGCGGGGCCGGGGAGCTGTTTTTT. Protein product: CASTPSGAGELFF.

A few counts support this clonotype. The chain links TRBV5-1 to TRBJ2-1; D might be TRBD1 (6 bases). V gave up 0 bases and J gave up 8 bases, with 12 bases separating them. Per germline, CDR1 SGHRS and CDR2 YFSETQ. The CDR3 is 14 amino acids. CDR3 sequence reads: CASSLDTGSDEQFF. The CDR3 region has the DNA TGCGCCAGCAGCTTGGATACAGGGTCCGATGAGCAGTTCTTC.

This clonotype was detected a few times. The chain is built from TRBV7-9 and TRBJ1-1; D gene ambiguous. Germline V lookup: CDR1 SEHNR, CDR2 FQNEAQ (reference sequence). V gave up 5 bases and J gave up 1 base, with 11 bases separating them. The CDR3 spans 14 residues. The CDR3 protein is CASSPPQRNTEAFF. CDR3 coding DNA: TGTGCCAGCAGCCCACCCCAGAGGAACACTGAAGCTTTCTTT.

This chain connects TRBV4-3 to TRBJ2-7; TRBD2 aligns across 8 bases. Germline loops: CDR1 LGHNA, CDR2 YSLEER. The CDR3 runs 14 residues. The V and J ends lost 0 bases and 6 bases, in that order; junction bases with no gene match: 4. The CDR3 DNA is TGCGCCAGCAGCCAAGATTCGAGCGGGAGCGAGCAGTACTTC. The encoded protein is CASSQDSSGSEQYF.

CDR3 sequence: CASSQDQGQLYEQYF. The CDR3, as DNA: TGTGCCAGCAGCCAAGACCAGGGGCAGTTATACGAGCAGTACTTC. The chain couples TRBV4-2 to TRBJ2-7; D is perhaps TRBD1 (6 bases). This CDR3 spans 15 amino acids. Germline values: CDR1 LGHNA, CDR2 YNFKEQ. The V end was cut by 0 bases, the J end by 4 bases, with 13 bases between.

The chain employs TRBV4-2 and TRBJ1-2; D remains unclear. This CDR3 is 15 amino acids long. Germline-derived CDR1 and CDR2 are LGHNA and YNFKEQ. V gave up 6 bases and J gave up 0 bases, with 14 bases separating them. The CDR3 DNA sequence: TGTGCCAGCAGTCCCAACCGGGAGACTAACTATGGCTACACCTTC. It encodes CASSPNRETNYGYTF.

This clonotype was counted between two and nine times. The rearrangement links TRBV15 to TRBJ2-1; TRBD2 might be the D (6 bases). CDR3 length: 17 amino acids. CDR1 is LNHNV, CDR2 YYDKDF, per germline (reference sequence). Trimming took off 0 bases at V and 4 bases at J, with 16 bases between the two ends. The CDR3 region has the DNA TGTGCCACCAGCAGAGATCGGCGGCCTAGCGCTTACAATGAGCAGTTCTTC. Its translation is CATSRDRRPSAYNEQFF.

The rearrangement links TRBV12-3 or TRBV12-4 to TRBJ1-2; D possibly corresponds to TRBD1 (6 bases). The CDR3 runs 14 residues. V lost 3 bases, J lost 3 bases, and 11 bases lay in between. CDR3 DNA sequence: TGTGCCAGCAGTTTGTCAGGGGTTGACTATGGCTACACCTTC. Its translation is CASSLSGVDYGYTF.